Below, 24 T cell receptor beta chains from the same sample are listed, as sequenced in a study of cytomegalovirus exposure and HLA in healthy donors. 60 Vbeta and 13 Jbeta primers were used in PCR. Generated by immunoSEQ multiplex PCR, the TCRdb table keeps only in-frame clones and is missing some. This sample yields around 50,000 clones, of which about 70% are seen a single time; 22% belongs to the top ten. Source material: PBMCs. Receptor source: a woman between 50 and 59 years old in good health and CMV-seropositive.

V gene TRBV19 combines with J gene TRBJ1-5; 8 nucleotides line up with TRBD1. The junction had 6 bases not matched to a gene; V was cut back by 3 bases and J by 2 bases. CDR1 is LNHDA, CDR2 SQIVND, per germline (reference sequence). This CDR3 is 16 amino acids long. The CDR3 bases are TGTGCCAGTAGTATCCACAGGGGGAGAGGCAATCAGCCCCAGCATTTT. Protein: CASSIHRGRGNQPQHF.

V and J are TRBV4-1 and TRBJ2-7; TRBD1 is a possible D gene (5 bases). CDR3 size: 16 residues. Trimming left V 0 bases short and J 2 bases short, with 14 bases between. Germline assignment: CDR1 MGHRA and CDR2 YSYEKL. DNA for the CDR3: TGCGCCAGCAGCCAAGATGTCGCAGGGCGCACCTACGAGCAGTACTTC. As protein: CASSQDVAGRTYEQYF.

This chain uses TRBV2 with TRBJ1-4; D unresolved. CDR1 SNHLY and CDR2 FYNNEI come from the germline V gene. The CDR3 is 13 amino acids. The V end lost 6 bases, the J end lost 5 bases, and 10 bases lay between the germline ends. CDR3 sequence: CASRLEKNEKLFF. In DNA, the CDR3 is TGTGCCAGCAGGTTAGAGAAAAATGAAAAACTGTTTTTT.

This chain connects TRBV7-2 to TRBJ1-5; D uncertain. Trimming cost V 1 base and J 1 base, with 5 bases left between them. The CDR3 has 14 amino acids. CDR1 is SGHTA and CDR2 is FQGNSA in the germline V gene. The CDR3 loop reads CASSLDSSNQPQHF. For the CDR3, the DNA is TGTGCCAGCAGCTTAGATTCAAGCAATCAGCCCCAGCATTTT.

The V and J genes are TRBV20-1 and TRBJ2-7; D remains unclear. The CDR3 runs to 11 residues. The V gene's germline CDR1 is DFQATT and CDR2 SNEGSKA (reference sequence). V was shortened by 6 bases and J by 4 bases, with 10 bases between the two germline ends. CDR3 protein: CSALEDYEQYF. CDR3 DNA: TGCAGTGCGCTAGAGGATTACGAGCAGTACTTC.

The J gene is TRBJ2-2, the V gene TRBV7-3, with 10 bases that match TRBD2. Germline-derived CDR1 and CDR2 are SGHTA and FQGTGA. After removal of 0 bases from V and 4 bases from J, the junction contained 2 bases not matched to a gene. The CDR3 runs 16 residues. CDR3 coding DNA: TGTGCCAGCAGCTTAACGTCTAGCGGGGGCACCGGGGAGCTGTTTTTT. Amino acid sequence: CASSLTSSGGTGELFF.

CDR3 coding DNA: TGCAGCGTTGAAGTGAAAAGCGGCTCCTACAATGAGCAGTTCTTC. Protein product: CSVEVKSGSYNEQFF. The chain is built from TRBV29-1 and TRBJ2-1, with D maybe TRBD2 (5 bases). The CDR3 is 15 residues long. Germline V gene lookup returns CDR1 SQVTM and CDR2 ANQGSEA. Trimming left V 1 base short and J 0 bases short, with 10 bases between.

This clone turned up a few times. The CDR3 region has the DNA TGTGCCAGCAGCCCTTCGCGGTCTCAAGAGACCCAGTACTTC. This translates into CASSPSRSQETQYF. The J gene is TRBJ2-5, the V gene TRBV7-2; no reliable D call. With 5 bases removed from V and 2 bases from J, the gap between germline ends came to 12 bases. CDR1 and CDR2 from the germline V gene are SGHTA and FQGNSA. This CDR3 is 14 amino acids long.

The genes are TRBV15 and TRBJ2-6; D is uncertain. Per the germline V gene, CDR1 is LNHNV and CDR2 is YYDKDF (reference sequence). This CDR3 is 20 amino acids long. The V end was cut by 1 base, the J end by 0 bases, with 19 bases between. The CDR3 loop reads CATSRVGIEQHYSGANVLTF. In DNA, the CDR3 is TGTGCCACCAGCAGAGTTGGTATCGAACAACATTACTCTGGGGCCAACGTCCTGACTTTC.

V is TRBV6-1 and J is TRBJ2-3; D is perhaps TRBD2 (6 bases). The germline V gene has CDR1 MNHNS and CDR2 SASEGT. This CDR3 is 15 amino acids long. V was clipped by 6 bases and J by 1 base, with 14 bases between them. DNA for the CDR3: TGTGCCAGCAGGGAGGGCGGGTCTGGCACAGATACGCAGTATTTT. Translation gives CASREGGSGTDTQYF.

CDR3 sequence reads: CASSPIGGGRGNEQFF. DNA for the CDR3: TGTGCCAGCAGTCCTATCGGTGGAGGACGAGGGAATGAGCAGTTCTTC. This chain links TRBV27 with TRBJ2-1, with D maybe TRBD2 (5 bases). Germline lookup yields CDR1 MNHEY and CDR2 SMNVEV (reference sequence). Trimming left V 5 bases short and J 7 bases short, with 21 bases between. This CDR3 has 16 amino acids.

J is TRBJ2-7 and V is TRBV5-6; D might be TRBD2 (5 bases). The germline gives CDR1 SGHDT, CDR2 YYEEEE. V was shortened by 4 bases and J by 11 bases, with 13 bases between the two germline ends. The CDR3 covers 11 residues. This chain's CDR3 is CASSRGRKKYF. The CDR3 region has the DNA TGTGCCAGCAGCCGGGGTCGGAAAAAGTACTTC.

In its sample, this clone was seen once. The J gene is TRBJ2-2, the V gene TRBV7-6; D might be TRBD2 (5 bases). Germline V gives CDR1 SGHVS, CDR2 FNYEAQ. This CDR3 is 14 amino acids long. V lost 0 bases, J lost 6 bases, and 8 bases lay in between. The CDR3 region is CASSLAPGSGELFF. For the CDR3, the DNA is TGTGCCAGCAGCTTAGCGCCGGGGTCCGGGGAGCTGTTTTTT. Drawing the rest from reference TRBV7-6 and TRBJ2-2, the complete variable domain is GAGVSQSPRYKVTKRGQDVALRCDPISGHVSLYWYRQALGQGPEFLTYFNYEAQQDKSGLPNDRFSAERPEGSISTLTIQRTEQRDSAMYRCASSLAPGSGELFFGEGSRLTVL.

The CDR3 reads CASSYVAGNYEQYF. CDR3 bases: TGTGCCAGCAGTTACGTGGCAGGGAACTACGAGCAGTACTTC. The rearrangement uses TRBV6-5 and TRBJ2-7; D might be TRBD1 (5 bases). This CDR3 spans 14 amino acids. CDR1 and CDR2 (germline): MNHEY, SVGAGI. Trimming pared 2 bases from V and 3 bases from J, leaving 11 bases between.

This clone was observed a handful of times. The rearrangement joins TRBV15 to TRBJ2-3, with D perhaps matching TRBD2 (5 bases). The CDR3 is 15 residues long. In germline, CDR1 is LNHNV, CDR2 YYDKDF (reference sequence). Trimming removed 3 bases from V and 4 bases from J, with 14 bases in between. The CDR3 bases are TGTGCCACCAGCAGCGGCGAAGAGGGCGCAGATACGCAGTATTTT. Its translation is CATSSGEEGADTQYF.

The genes are TRBV7-2 and TRBJ2-7; D is possibly TRBD1 (6 bases). Trimming cost V 2 bases and J 4 bases, with 6 bases left between them. The length of the CDR3 is 12 residues. CDR1 and CDR2 (germline): SGHTA, FQGNSA. This CDR3 reads CASSLRGYEQYF. CDR3 sequence (DNA): TGTGCCAGCAGCTTAAGGGGGTACGAGCAGTACTTC.

The chain carries TRBV19 and TRBJ2-7; TRBD1 matches 7 bases. The CDR3 runs to 14 residues. The germline CDR1 and CDR2 sequences are LNHDA and SQIVND (reference sequence). V shed 4 bases, J shed 5 bases, and the junction held 8 bases outside the gene matches. The CDR3 DNA is TGTGCCAGTAGTACCTACAGGGGACGGAACGAGCAGTACTTC. Translated: CASSTYRGRNEQYF.

This chain connects TRBV7-6 to TRBJ2-5, with TRBD1 identical over 8 bases. Germline V CDR1 and CDR2: SGHVS, FNYEAQ. The V and J ends lost 6 bases and 4 bases, in that order; junction bases with no gene match: 7. The CDR3 runs 14 residues. CDR3 sequence: CASSPTGTGETQYF. The CDR3 DNA follows: TGTGCCAGCAGTCCAACCGGGACAGGAGAGACCCAGTACTTC.

The V gene is TRBV5-1, the J gene TRBJ2-7, with 8 bases aligning to TRBD2. With V trimmed by 4 bases and J by 4 bases, 10 bases remained unmatched. The CDR3 runs 15 residues. The germline CDR1 and CDR2 sequences are SGHRS and YFSETQ. The CDR3 is CASSPLPAGEYEQYF. Written as DNA, the CDR3 is TGCGCCAGCAGCCCACTCCCAGCGGGAGAGTACGAGCAGTACTTC. Filled out from reference TRBV5-1 and TRBJ2-7, the complete variable domain reads KAGVTQTPRYLIKTRGQQVTLSCSPISGHRSVSWYQQTPGQGLQFLFEYFSETQRNKGNFPGRFSGRQFSNSRSEMNVSTLELGDSALYLCASSPLPAGEYEQYFGPGTRLTVT.

The chain carries TRBV7-2 and TRBJ2-6, with a weak D call TRBD1 (5 bases). V was pared by 6 bases and J by 0 bases, with 12 bases between. The germline CDR1 and CDR2 sequences are SGHTA and FQGNSA. This CDR3 region has 16 residues. CDR3 in amino acids: CASRPPGISGANVLTF. DNA for the CDR3: TGTGCCAGCAGACCACCAGGGATCTCTGGGGCCAACGTCCTGACTTTC.

The genes are TRBV5-1 and TRBJ2-1; TRBD1 might be the D (5 bases). V gave up 2 bases and J gave up 2 bases, with 14 bases separating them. Germline CDR1 SGHRS, CDR2 YFSETQ. The CDR3 covers 16 residues. The CDR3 DNA sequence: TGCGCCAGCAGCTTAGCAGGGAAGTACCCCTACAATGAGCAGTTCTTC. It is translated as CASSLAGKYPYNEQFF.

The chain uses TRBV29-1 and TRBJ2-2; no firm D call. Germline assignment: CDR1 SQVTM and CDR2 ANQGSEA. The length of the CDR3 is 14 residues. The V end lost 8 bases, the J end lost 5 bases, and 18 bases lay between the germline ends. The CDR3 region is CSFLGSYRTGELFF. CDR3 DNA sequence: TGCAGCTTCCTGGGCAGTTATCGGACCGGGGAGCTGTTTTTT.

This rearrangement joins TRBV6-1 to TRBJ2-5; weak D call: TRBD2 (6 bases). The J call is in doubt because the DNA end fits TRBJ2-7 better. This CDR3 is 16 amino acids long. Germline CDR1 reads MNHNS; CDR2 reads SASEGT. CDR3 in amino acids: CASSEGRRGGPYEQYF. The CDR3 coding sequence is TGTGCCAGCAGTGAAGGGCGGAGGGGCGGCCCCTACGAGCAGTACTTC.

This clone was seen a handful of times. The gene calls are TRBV5-4 and TRBJ2-5; tentative D call: TRBD1 (6 bases). This CDR3 is 16 amino acids long. From germline, CDR1 is SGHNT and CDR2 YYREEE (reference sequence). V lost 0 bases and J 2 bases, leaving 14 bases between the germline ends. CDR3 amino acids: CASSLEGGDRQETQYF. The DNA of the CDR3 is TGTGCCAGCAGCTTGGAAGGGGGTGACAGGCAAGAGACCCAGTACTTC.